The 15 T cell receptor beta chains below were found in one sample sequenced in a study of T cell repertoires in cytomegalovirus infection. TCRdb analysed the reads with MiXCR anew, one entry per CDR3 protein. Of some 400,000 distinct CDR3 sequences in the sample, 15% to 20% were seen once. The sequenced material came from PBMCs. The receptor source for this set is a human donor in good health (CMV status not recorded). Some clones in this sample may be carry-over from other donors' samples.

This clonotype appeared many times. V and J are TRBV7-9 and TRBJ2-7; D is undetermined. CDR1 and CDR2 from the germline V gene are SEHNR and FQNEAQ (reference sequence). The CDR3 length is 14 residues. Trimming stripped 1 base from V and 2 bases from J, with 9 bases between. DNA for the CDR3: TGTGCCAGCAGCTTAGTAGGACCAACCTACGAGCAGTACTTC. Residues: CASSLVGPTYEQYF.

J is TRBJ1-5 and V is TRBV29-1; D is undetermined. The CDR3 has 11 residues. The germline gives CDR1 SQVTM, CDR2 ANQGSEA. Deletions cut 2 bases from V and 11 bases from J, with 10 bases between. Here the CDR3 DNA reads TGCAGCGTTGAAAAGGGAGGGACCCAGCATTTT. It specifies CSVEKGGTQHF.

This clonotype appeared a few times. The chain joins TRBV6-2 or TRBV6-3 to TRBJ2-7; D is unresolved. This CDR3 comprises 11 residues. Germline-derived CDR1 and CDR2 are MNHEY and SVGEGT. Trimming took 2 bases from V and 6 from J, leaving 5 bases between them. The chain's CDR3 is CASSYRSEQYF. The CDR3 DNA follows: TGTGCCAGCAGTTACCGATCCGAGCAGTACTTC.

The table lists this clonotype with a few counts. This chain links TRBV4-3 with TRBJ2-2; D gene unclear. Trimming took 3 bases from V and 0 from J, leaving 8 bases between them. Germline CDR1 and CDR2: LGHNA and YSLEER. The CDR3 spans 15 residues. For the CDR3, the DNA is TGCGCCAGCAGCCACTTCAGCGCGAACACCGGGGAGCTGTTTTTT. Protein product: CASSHFSANTGELFF.

This clonotype has a handful of counts. The V and J genes are TRBV7-9 and TRBJ2-5; 8 nucleotides line up with TRBD1. The CDR3 spans 16 residues. V dropped 4 bases and J dropped 4; count of bases not matched to a gene: 11. Germline V gene sequence: CDR1 SEHNR, CDR2 FQNEAQ (reference sequence). The CDR3 here is CASSSSTGVTGETQYF. CDR3 coding DNA: TGTGCCAGCAGCTCCTCGACAGGGGTGACTGGAGAGACCCAGTACTTC.

This clonotype was detected only a few times. The chain joins TRBV6-5 to TRBJ1-5; D is uncertain. Germline V gives CDR1 MNHEY, CDR2 SVGAGI. V shed 0 bases and J shed 1 base, with 16 bases lying between them. This CDR3 has 18 residues. CDR3: CASSYSHPRTGSNQPQHF. Here the CDR3 DNA reads TGTGCCAGCAGTTACTCCCACCCCCGCACGGGGAGCAATCAGCCCCAGCATTTT.

This clonotype has more than one count but fewer than ten. The V call is TRBV28, the J call TRBJ2-3, with 7 bases lining up with TRBD2. CDR3 length: 18 residues. Germline CDR1 is MDHEN and CDR2 is SYDVKM. The ends lost 2 bases at V and 3 bases at J; junction bases unmatched: 14. CDR3 sequence (DNA): TGTGCCAGCAGTTTAGGCCGTAGTTGGGAGGGATTAACAGATACGCAGTATTTT. Translating it yields CASSLGRSWEGLTDTQYF.

This clonotype has only a few counts. The chain couples TRBV5-1 to TRBJ2-5, with a tentative D call TRBD2 (6 bases). This CDR3 has 14 residues. Between the trimmed V and J ends, which lost 0 bases and 3 bases, there was a span of 9 bases. Germline values: CDR1 SGHRS, CDR2 YFSETQ. The CDR3 nucleotides are TGCGCCAGCAGCTTGGGGACTACCAAAGAGACCCAGTACTTC. Translated, it gives CASSLGTTKETQYF.

Ten or more counts support this clonotype. The rearrangement joins TRBV28 to TRBJ2-7, with D possibly being TRBD1 (6 bases). V lost 6 bases, J lost 0 bases, and 9 bases lay in between. Germline V lookup: CDR1 MDHEN, CDR2 SYDVKM. This CDR3 has 13 residues. This CDR3 reads CASRGASSYEQYF. The CDR3 bases are TGTGCCAGCAGGGGGGCGAGCTCCTACGAGCAGTACTTC.

This clonotype was detected many times. The chain employs TRBV12-3 or TRBV12-4 and TRBJ2-6, with no clear D. The CDR3 has 13 amino acids. V lost 6 bases, J lost 4 bases, and 7 bases lay in between. CDR3 in DNA: TGTGCCAGCAGCTTACCCGGGGCCAACGTCCTGACTTTC. This sequence encodes CASSLPGANVLTF.

Ten or more counts support this clonotype. V gene TRBV6-1 combines with J gene TRBJ1-3; TRBD1 is a possible D gene (5 bases). V gave up 4 bases and J gave up 0 bases, with 16 bases separating them. CDR3 length: 17 amino acids. CDR1 and CDR2 (germline): MNHNS, SASEGT. The CDR3 reads CASSVVLDTVSGNTIYF. CDR3 sequence (DNA): TGTGCCAGCAGTGTAGTCTTGGACACCGTCTCTGGAAACACCATATATTTT.

This clonotype was seen ten or more times. The CDR3 DNA follows: TGTGCCAGCAGCTTCAGGACTAGCTTCTACGAGCAGTACTTC. The encoded protein is CASSFRTSFYEQYF. The chain uses TRBV7-9 and TRBJ2-7; TRBD2 agrees at 8 bases. Germline CDR1 and CDR2: SEHNR and FQNEAQ (reference sequence). This CDR3 is built from 14 residues. V dropped 3 bases and J dropped 3; count of bases not matched to a gene: 4.

This clonotype was counted ten times or more. The rearrangement links TRBV7-2 to TRBJ1-2, with D maybe TRBD1 (5 bases). There are 16 residues in the CDR3. Trimming took off 2 bases at V and 0 bases at J, with 13 bases between the two ends. Germline assignment: CDR1 SGHTA and CDR2 FQGNSA. The CDR3 sequence is CASSLWQGTANYGYTF. The CDR3 DNA reads as TGTGCCAGCAGCTTATGGCAGGGAACAGCTAACTATGGCTACACCTTC.

This clonotype was counted many times. The chain links TRBV7-2 to TRBJ2-5; a weak D match, TRBD1 (6 bases). V lost 5 bases, J lost 5 bases, and 15 bases lay in between. Germline V gene lookup returns CDR1 SGHTA and CDR2 FQGNSA. There are 14 residues in the CDR3. DNA for the CDR3: TGTGCCAGCAGCGCTTTGAGGGGGATGGAGACCCAGTACTTC. Protein: CASSALRGMETQYF.

The rearrangement links TRBV4-1 to TRBJ1-2; possible D gene TRBD1, 5 bases. Trimming removed 5 bases at V and 5 bases at J, with 15 bases between. The V gene's germline CDR1 is MGHRA and CDR2 YSYEKL. The CDR3 totals 14 residues. The CDR3 DNA is TGCGCCAGCAGCTCTTTGACAGACGGATATGGCTACACCTTC. Protein product: CASSSLTDGYGYTF.